A selection of T cell receptor beta chains follows, all from one sample in a study of blood T cell repertoires in COVID-19. Assay: immunoSEQ multiplex PCR; the TCRdb copy retains only in-frame clones and omits some. The sample shows around 44,000 clones, approximately 90% of them seen only once. The specimen sequenced was peripheral blood. The receptors here all came from a human donor in a cohort sampled during active COVID-19. CDR3s include the opening cysteine and the closing phenylalanine or tryptophan. Each record gives: D gene, J gene, CDR3 length, clone size, V gene, CDR3 protein, CDR3 DNA. The D gene is left open where the match is weak. Clone size is shown for a subset of rows, as once, few, many or a class of expanded clone.

>TRBD1|TRBJ2-3|17|-|TRBV18
CASSTLQGKGSTDTQYF
TGTGCCAGCTCAACCCTACAGGGGAAGGGGTCCACAGATACGCAGTATTTT
>-|TRBJ1-1|13|-|TRBV4-3
CASSQRDDTEAFF
TGCGCCAGCAGCCAGCGGGATGACACTGAAGCTTTCTTT
>TRBD1|TRBJ2-5|13|-|TRBV23-1
CASKGALRKTQYF
TGCGCCAGCAAGGGGGCTTTAAGAAAGACCCAGTACTTC
>-|TRBJ2-1|12|-|TRBV28
CASSPAYNEQFF
TGTGCCAGCAGTCCGGCCTACAATGAGCAGTTCTTC
>-|TRBJ2-2|15|-|TRBV7-2
CASNIQGLITGELFF
TGTGCCAGCAACATCCAGGGACTGATTACCGGGGAGCTGTTTTTT
>TRBD1|TRBJ2-7|14|-|TRBV6-6
CATMLSTGSYEQYF
TGTGCCACCATGCTGTCGACAGGGAGCTACGAGCAGTACTTC
>-|TRBJ1-2|14|-|TRBV28
CASSQGAGNYGYTF
TGTGCCAGCAGTCAAGGGGCAGGAAACTATGGCTACACCTTC
>TRBD1|TRBJ2-1|14|-|TRBV7-8
CASSWDGTVNEQFF
TGTGCCAGCAGCTGGGATGGGACAGTCAATGAGCAGTTCTTC
>-|TRBJ1-1|14|-|TRBV5-1
CASSKQGLNTEAFF
TGCGCCAGCAGCAAACAGGGCTTGAACACTGAAGCTTTCTTT
>-|TRBJ2-1|14|-|TRBV28
CASSLAQGFDEQFF
TGTGCCAGCAGTTTGGCCCAGGGTTTCGATGAGCAGTTCTTC
>-|TRBJ1-3|14|-|TRBV3-1/TRBV3-2
CASRQAAGGNTIYF
TGTGCCAGCAGACAAGCGGCAGGGGGAAACACCATATATTTT
>-|TRBJ2-1|13|-|TRBV27
CASRDTGKGEQFF
TGTGCCAGCAGGGATACAGGGAAGGGTGAGCAGTTCTTC
>-|TRBJ2-7|10|-|TRBV7-9
CASGESEQYF
TGTGCCAGCGGGGAGAGCGAGCAGTACTTC
>TRBD2|TRBJ2-1|15|few|TRBV10-3
CAISERGGLHNEQFF
TGTGCCATCAGTGAACGGGGGGGCCTCCACAATGAGCAGTTCTTC
>TRBD2|TRBJ2-1|15|-|TRBV14
CASSETSGSLNEQFF
TGTGCCAGCAGCGAGACTAGCGGGAGCTTGAATGAGCAGTTCTTC
>-|TRBJ2-5|15|few|TRBV7-2
CASSLASGVWETQYF
TGTGCCAGCAGCTTAGCGTCGGGAGTCTGGGAGACCCAGTACTTC
>TRBD1|TRBJ1-4|17|once|TRBV5-4
CASSLGGTGLANEKLFF
TGTGCCAGCAGCTTGGGTGGGACAGGGTTAGCTAATGAAAAACTGTTTTTT
>-|TRBJ2-3|14|-|TRBV7-2
CASSPGTLGGTQYF
TGTGCCAGCAGCCCGGGAACCTTAGGAGGTACGCAGTATTTT
>-|TRBJ1-5|14|-|TRBV3-1/TRBV3-2
CASSQDYGGGPQHF
TGTGCCAGCAGCCAAGATTACGGGGGAGGGCCCCAGCATTTT
>TRBD1|TRBJ1-5|14|-|TRBV15
CATSRDRGNQPQHF
TGTGCCACCAGCAGAGACAGGGGGAATCAGCCCCAGCATTTT
>-|TRBJ1-2|15|-|TRBV19
CASRPTGGSYYGYTF
TGTGCCAGTAGACCGACTGGGGGGAGCTACTATGGCTACACCTTC
>-|TRBJ2-5|15|-|TRBV5-1
CASSSNPGQRETQYF
TGCGCCAGCAGCTCGAACCCGGGACAACGGGAGACCCAGTACTTC
>-|TRBJ2-7|13|-|TRBV12-3/TRBV12-4
CASNPGIRVEQYF
TGTGCCAGCAACCCAGGTATCAGGGTCGAGCAGTACTTC
>TRBD2|TRBJ2-4|15|once|TRBV27
CASSKAGAAKNIQYF
TGTGCCAGCAGTAAAGCGGGAGCAGCCAAAAACATTCAGTACTTC
>-|TRBJ2-1|12|-|TRBV12-3/TRBV12-4
CASSSVYNEQFF
TGTGCCAGCAGTTCCGTTTACAATGAGCAGTTCTTC
>-|TRBJ2-5|14|-|TRBV11-2
CASSLLGLVETQYF
TGTGCCAGCAGCTTATTGGGTCTAGTGGAGACCCAGTACTTC
>-|TRBJ2-3|14|-|TRBV19
CASSLGLNTDTQYF
TGTGCCAGTAGTCTAGGACTAAACACAGATACGCAGTATTTT
>-|TRBJ1-2|13|once|TRBV24-1
CATSETPLYGYTF
TGTGCCACCAGTGAAACTCCCCTTTATGGCTACACCTTC
>TRBD2|TRBJ2-7|15|-|TRBV4-3
CASSQVREGRDGQYF
TGCGCCAGCAGTCAAGTGAGGGAGGGCCGAGATGGGCAGTACTTC
>TRBD1|TRBJ2-1|15|-|TRBV18
CASSPGQGSYNEQFF
TGTGCCAGCTCGCCCGGACAGGGGTCCTACAATGAGCAGTTCTTC
>TRBD2|TRBJ2-1|15|-|TRBV18
CASSVTWGGYNEQFF
TGTGCCAGCTCAGTTACCTGGGGGGGTTACAATGAGCAGTTCTTC
>-|TRBJ2-2|14|-|TRBV5-6
CASSLVRDTGELFF
TGTGCCAGCAGCTTGGTCCGTGACACCGGGGAGCTGTTTTTT
>-|TRBJ1-2|11|-|TRBV7-8
CASRMGDGYTF
TGTGCCAGCAGAATGGGAGATGGCTACACCTTC
>TRBD2|TRBJ2-7|16|-|TRBV7-8
CASSLGPAGGSYEQYF
TGTGCCAGCAGCTTAGGGCCAGCGGGGGGGTCCTACGAGCAGTACTTC
>TRBD1|TRBJ2-7|16|-|TRBV7-8
CASSQRLGQRSYEQYF
TGTGCCAGCAGCCAACGCTTGGGACAGAGGTCCTACGAGCAGTACTTC
>-|TRBJ2-7|16|medium-sized|TRBV7-8
CASSLGQGAVGYEQYF
TGTGCCAGCAGCCTAGGGCAAGGGGCCGTAGGATACGAGCAGTACTTC
>TRBD1|TRBJ1-3|14|-|TRBV5-4
CASSRQGSGNTIYF
TGTGCCAGCAGCCGACAGGGGTCTGGAAACACCATATATTTT
>-|TRBJ1-2|14|-|TRBV12-5
CASGLGVQAYGYTF
TGTGCTAGTGGTTTGGGAGTCCAGGCATATGGCTACACCTTC
>TRBD1|TRBJ2-7|16|-|TRBV9
CASSASGTGDPYEQYF
TGTGCCAGCAGCGCCTCCGGGACAGGGGACCCCTACGAGCAGTACTTC
>TRBD1|TRBJ2-7|12|-|TRBV30
CASPGQGDEQYF
TGTGCCTCGCCGGGACAGGGAGACGAGCAGTACTTC
>-|TRBJ1-3|13|-|TRBV7-9
CASSLNGVNTIYF
TGTGCCAGCAGCTTAAACGGTGTGAACACCATATATTTT
>-|TRBJ1-2|14|-|TRBV28
CASSLVAGNYGYTF
TGTGCCAGCAGTTTGGTCGCAGGGAACTATGGCTACACCTTC
>TRBD2|TRBJ2-3|15|-|TRBV5-1
CASSLTSGAADTQYF
TGCGCCAGCAGCTTGACTAGCGGGGCTGCAGATACGCAGTATTTT
>TRBD1|TRBJ1-5|14|-|TRBV18
CASSRGTGDQPQHF
TGTGCCAGCTCACGAGGGACAGGAGACCAGCCCCAGCATTTT
>TRBD2|TRBJ2-1|16|-|TRBV9
CASSVLAGVPNNEQFF
TGTGCCAGCAGCGTACTAGCGGGAGTCCCCAACAATGAGCAGTTCTTC
>-|TRBJ1-6|17|-|TRBV9
CASSVADPGGRGSPLHF
TGTGCCAGCAGCGTAGCGGATCCGGGGGGAAGGGGTTCACCCCTCCACTTT
>TRBD2|TRBJ2-7|13|-|TRBV7-2
CASSLAQEGLVIF
TGTGCCAGCAGCTTAGCGCAAGAAGGACTAGTGATCTTC
>-|TRBJ1-5|17|-|TRBV28
CASTYAGTPNSNQPQHF
TGTGCCAGCACCTATGCCGGGACACCAAATAGCAATCAGCCCCAGCATTTT
>-|TRBJ2-7|13|-|TRBV18
CASSPPSSDEQYF
TGTGCCAGCTCACCACCGTCTAGCGACGAGCAGTACTTC
>-|TRBJ1-5|14|few|TRBV30
CAWSVGGSNQPQHF
TGTGCCTGGAGTGTGGGGGGAAGCAATCAGCCCCAGCATTTT
>TRBD1|TRBJ2-7|15|-|TRBV28
CASSPDRGYSYEQYF
TGTGCCAGCAGCCCCGACAGGGGATACTCCTACGAGCAGTACTTC
>TRBD2|TRBJ2-7|13|-|TRBV10-3
CATTSGATYEQYF
TGTGCCACGACTAGCGGGGCGACCTACGAGCAGTACTTC